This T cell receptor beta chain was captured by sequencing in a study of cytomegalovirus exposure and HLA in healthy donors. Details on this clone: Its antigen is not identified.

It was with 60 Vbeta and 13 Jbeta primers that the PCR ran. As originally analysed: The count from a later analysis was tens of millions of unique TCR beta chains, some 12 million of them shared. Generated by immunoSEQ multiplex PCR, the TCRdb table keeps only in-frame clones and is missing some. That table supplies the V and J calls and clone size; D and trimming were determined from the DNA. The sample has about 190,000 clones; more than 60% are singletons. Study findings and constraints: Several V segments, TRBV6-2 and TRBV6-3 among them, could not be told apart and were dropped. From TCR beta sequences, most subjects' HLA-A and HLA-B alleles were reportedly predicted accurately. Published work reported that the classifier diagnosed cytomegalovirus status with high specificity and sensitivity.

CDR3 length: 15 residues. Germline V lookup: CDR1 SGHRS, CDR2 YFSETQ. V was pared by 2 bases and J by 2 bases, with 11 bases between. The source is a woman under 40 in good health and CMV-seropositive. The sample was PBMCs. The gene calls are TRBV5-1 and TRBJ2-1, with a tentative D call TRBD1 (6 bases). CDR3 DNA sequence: TGCGCCAGCAGCTTAACAGGGAGTCCCTACAATGAGCAGTTCTTC. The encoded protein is CASSLTGSPYNEQFF.